This TCR beta chain came from a study of blood T cell repertoires in COVID-19. Across the whole study: Some COVID-19 samples were acute and others convalescent; all came from the United States, Italy and Spain. T cells, B-cell-depleted T cells, or PBMCs provided the cDNA or gDNA that served as material.

The CDR3 has 14 amino acids. Trimming pared 5 bases from V and 1 base from J, leaving 9 bases between. The V gene's germline CDR1 is MNHEY and CDR2 SMNVEV (reference sequence). Study processing details: Nucleated cell counts were estimated from reference gene primer amplification. Sequencing was performed with immunoSEQ multiplex PCR; in TCRdb, only in-frame clones are kept and a portion is missing. D and trimming come from the DNA, and the V and J calls and clone size come from that table. The repertoire holds some 320,000 clones, with around 89% as singletons. V is TRBV27 and J is TRBJ1-5; D gene ambiguous. The sequenced material came from peripheral blood. The clonotype comes from a young woman who had recovered from COVID-19. The CDR3 loop is CASSQYRSNQPQHF. In DNA form, the CDR3 reads TGTGCCAGCAGTCAGTACAGAAGCAATCAGCCCCAGCATTTT.